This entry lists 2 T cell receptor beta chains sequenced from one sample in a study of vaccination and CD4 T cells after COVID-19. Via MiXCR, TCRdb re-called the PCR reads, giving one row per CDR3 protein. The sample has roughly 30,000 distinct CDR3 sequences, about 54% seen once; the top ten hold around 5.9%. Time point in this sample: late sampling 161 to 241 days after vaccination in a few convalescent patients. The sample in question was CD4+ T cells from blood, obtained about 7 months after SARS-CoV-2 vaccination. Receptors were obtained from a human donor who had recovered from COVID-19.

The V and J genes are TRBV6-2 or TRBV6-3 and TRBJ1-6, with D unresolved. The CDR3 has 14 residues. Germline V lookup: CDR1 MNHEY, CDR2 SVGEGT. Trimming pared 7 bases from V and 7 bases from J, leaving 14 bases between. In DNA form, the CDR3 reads TGTGCCAGCACCCGACCCTGGGAGAATTCACCCCTCCACTTT. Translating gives CASTRPWENSPLHF.

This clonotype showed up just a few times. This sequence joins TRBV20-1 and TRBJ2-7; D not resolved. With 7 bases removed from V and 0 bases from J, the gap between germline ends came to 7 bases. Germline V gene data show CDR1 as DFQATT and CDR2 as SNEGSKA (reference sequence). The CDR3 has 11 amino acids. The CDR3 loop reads CSGRASYEQYF. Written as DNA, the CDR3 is TGCAGTGGGCGTGCCTCCTACGAGCAGTACTTC.